A single sample is the source of the 29 T cell receptor beta chains below, sequenced in a study of technical replicates of blood from a few donors. Profiling relied on immunoSEQ multiplex PCR, and the TCRdb table lists in-frame clones only, not all of them. The data hold roughly 85,000 clones, with over 85% observed a single time. The sample taken for sequencing was T cells isolated from PBMCs. These receptors were obtained from a human donor in good health.

V is TRBV15 and J is TRBJ2-1; tentative D call: TRBD2 (7 bases). CDR1 and CDR2 (germline): LNHNV, YYDKDF (reference sequence). There are 18 residues in the CDR3. Deletions cut 1 base from V and 5 bases from J, with 21 bases between. The DNA of the CDR3 is TGTGCCACCAGCAGAGGGTCCTTCTATGGGAGGGGGGACAATGAGCAGTTCTTC. This gives the protein CATSRGSFYGRGDNEQFF.

This sequence joins TRBV5-1 and TRBJ2-1; unclear D gene. With 0 bases removed from V and 5 bases from J, the gap between germline ends came to 12 bases. Germline V lookup: CDR1 SGHRS, CDR2 YFSETQ. This CDR3 has 15 residues. The CDR3 bases are TGCGCCAGCAGCTTGGCTCGGGTGGTACACAATGAGCAGTTCTTC. This codes for CASSLARVVHNEQFF.

In nucleotides, the CDR3 is TGTGCCAGCAGGAGAACCTTTACAGGGGCGAACACTGAAGCTTTCTTT. Translated: CASRRTFTGANTEAFF. This chain connects TRBV2 to TRBJ1-1; 7 nucleotides agree with TRBD1. The CDR3 is made up of 16 amino acids. The V and J ends lost 6 bases and 1 base, in that order; junction bases with no gene match: 11. Germline CDR1 is SNHLY and CDR2 is FYNNEI.

The chain uses TRBV27 and TRBJ2-7; 12 bases map to TRBD1. The CDR3 spans 16 residues. Germline values: CDR1 MNHEY, CDR2 SMNVEV (reference sequence). V shed 5 bases and J 7 bases; nucleotides not matched to a gene: 12. The CDR3 nucleotides read TGTGCCAGCAGTCAGGGACAGGGGGCGCTTGACGGGGAGCAGTACTTC. Its translation is CASSQGQGALDGEQYF.

This clone was recorded a few times. This chain connects TRBV2 to TRBJ1-4; 11 bases line up with TRBD1. The CDR3 extends over 18 amino acids. Germline assignment: CDR1 SNHLY and CDR2 FYNNEI. The J segment lost 7 bases and the V segment lost 6 bases, leaving 16 bases of the junction unmatched. The chain's CDR3 is CASRAGTGGHGFGEKLFF. CDR3 nucleotides: TGTGCCAGCAGGGCCGGGACAGGGGGACATGGGTTTGGTGAAAAACTGTTTTTT.

This chain joins TRBV6-1 and TRBJ1-2, with a possible D match to TRBD1 (6 bases). V was trimmed by 7 bases and J by 10 bases, leaving 19 bases between them. CDR1 is MNHNS, CDR2 SASEGT, per germline. The CDR3 loop spans 13 amino acids. The CDR3 bases are TGTGCCAGCATCTTAACAGGGTCGGTTTCCTACACCTTC. This sequence encodes CASILTGSVSYTF.

The table lists this clone with a count of one. V is TRBV6-1 and J is TRBJ2-3; D gene unclear. This CDR3 spans 16 amino acids. Germline assignment: CDR1 MNHNS and CDR2 SASEGT. V lost 3 bases and J lost 0, with 13 bases in between. The CDR3, as DNA: TGTGCCAGCAGTGATTGGCAGTCCCCTAGCACAGATACGCAGTATTTT. Protein sequence: CASSDWQSPSTDTQYF.

CDR3 DNA sequence: TGTGCCTGGAGTACGACAGGGGGCCGTCAGCCCCAGCATTTT. Amino acids: CAWSTTGGRQPQHF. The chain joins TRBV30 to TRBJ1-5, with 10 bases lining up with TRBD1. V was pared by 2 bases and J by 6 bases, with 4 bases of the junction left unmatched. Germline loops: CDR1 GTSNPN, CDR2 SVGIG (reference sequence). The CDR3 totals 14 residues.

For this clone: At one end, the junction sequence differs from germline, possibly due to a read error. This chain links TRBV7-9 with TRBJ1-1; D uncertain. The CDR3 has 13 amino acids. Germline loops: CDR1 SEHNR, CDR2 FQNEAQ (reference sequence). The CDR3 nucleotides read TGTGCCAGCAGCCCTTCCCTTACCCCAAGAGCGGTCTTT. Its translation is CASSPSLTPRAVF.

CDR3 nucleotides: TGTGCCAGCAGTGACCCGGACAGCCAGCCCCAGCATTTT. Protein product: CASSDPDSQPQHF. The chain recombines TRBV2 with TRBJ1-5, with D possibly matching TRBD1 (6 bases). The germline gives CDR1 SNHLY, CDR2 FYNNEI. The V end lost 3 bases, the J end lost 7 bases, and 10 bases lay between the germline ends. The CDR3 loop spans 13 amino acids.

The genes are TRBV27 and TRBJ1-2; 8 nucleotides agree with TRBD1. This CDR3 is built from 14 residues. The germline V gene encodes CDR1 MNHEY and CDR2 SMNVEV (reference sequence). Unmatched junction bases numbered 10, after V lost 5 bases and J lost 8 bases. CDR3 nucleotide sequence: TGTGCCAGCAGTGAAATCGGACAGGGAGGCGGCTACACCTTC. Translated: CASSEIGQGGGYTF.

Details on this clone: At one of its ends the junction is not consistent with the germline gene, which may arise from a read error. The V gene is TRBV13, the J gene TRBJ1-1; TRBD1 might be the D (6 bases). The V gene's germline CDR1 is PRHDT and CDR2 FYEKMQ (reference sequence). This CDR3 comprises 17 residues. The CDR3 nucleotides read TGTGCCAGCAGCGTAGGGGGGTGGGGACTCCGGAACACTGAAGCTTTCTTT. It specifies CASSVGGWGLRNTEAFF. Supplemented by reference TRBV13 and TRBJ1-1, the full variable domain reads AAGVIQSPRHLIKEKRETATLKCYPIPRHDTVYWYQQGPGQDPQFLISFYEKMQSDKGSIPDRFSAQQFSDYHSELNMSSLELGDSALYFCASSVGGWGLRNTEAFFGQGTRLTVV.

CDR3 sequence: CASSFGTGGSETQYF. In nucleotides, the CDR3 is TGTGCCAGCAGCTTTGGGACAGGGGGGTCAGAGACCCAGTACTTC. V and J are TRBV5-8 and TRBJ2-5; TRBD1 aligns across 11 bases. The CDR3 runs 15 residues. Trimming took 2 bases from V and 4 from J; bases not matched to a gene: 4. Germline V lookup: CDR1 SGHTS, CDR2 YDEGEE.

This chain connects TRBV27 to TRBJ2-7, with D tentatively TRBD2 (7 bases). This CDR3 has 16 amino acids. The V gene lost 2 bases and the J gene lost 5 bases, with 19 bases spanning the gap. The V gene's germline CDR1 is MNHEY and CDR2 SMNVEV (reference sequence). The CDR3 spells CASSLRTWGGLDEQYF. The DNA of the CDR3 is TGTGCCAGCAGTTTACGGACCTGGGGGGGGCTCGACGAGCAGTACTTC.

The gene calls are TRBV27 and TRBJ1-3; a weak D match, TRBD1 (6 bases). Germline V gene lookup returns CDR1 MNHEY and CDR2 SMNVEV (reference sequence). Trimming shortened V by 5 bases and J by 3 bases, and 14 bases separated the two germline ends. CDR3 size: 15 residues. Here the CDR3 DNA reads TGTGCCAGCAGTCAGGCGGGGGCGGGTGGAAACACCATATATTTT. The encoded protein is CASSQAGAGGNTIYF.

The V gene is TRBV19, the J gene TRBJ2-5; D might be TRBD1 (6 bases). The V and J ends lost 5 bases and 5 bases respectively, with 18 bases between them. The CDR3 covers 15 residues. The V gene's germline CDR1 is LNHDA and CDR2 SQIVND (reference sequence). CDR3 sequence reads: CASSWDTEFMETQYF. In DNA, the CDR3 is TGTGCCAGTAGTTGGGACACGGAGTTTATGGAGACCCAGTACTTC.

V and J are TRBV29-1 and TRBJ1-2; D gene ambiguous. The CDR3 loop spans 13 amino acids. Germline-derived CDR1 and CDR2 are SQVTM and ANQGSEA. The V and J ends lost 7 bases and 2 bases respectively, with 14 bases between them. The CDR3 DNA is TGCAGCGCGTACACAGTATCGAACTATGGCTACACCTTC. It specifies CSAYTVSNYGYTF. The complete variable domain, with remaining parts taken from reference TRBV29-1 and TRBJ1-2, reads SAVISQKPSRDICQRGTSLTIQCQVDSQVTMMFWYRQQPGQSLTLIATANQGSEATYESGFVIDKFPISRPNLTFSTLTVSNMSPEDSSIYLCSAYTVSNYGYTFGSGTRLTVV.

The chain carries TRBV29-1 and TRBJ1-2; a possible D gene is TRBD1 (5 bases). Looked up from germline, CDR1 is SQVTM and CDR2 is ANQGSEA. The germline V and J ends were trimmed by 4 bases and 3 bases, with 15 bases remaining between them. This CDR3 has 14 amino acids. The CDR3 here is CSVGGGEGYYGYTF. CDR3 nucleotides: TGCAGCGTTGGAGGAGGGGAAGGGTACTATGGCTACACCTTC.

This clone was recorded only once. The V gene is TRBV6-1, the J gene TRBJ1-5; a weak D match, TRBD1 (6 bases). Deletions cut 6 bases from V and 8 bases from J, with 20 bases between. This CDR3 has 15 amino acids. Germline V lookup: CDR1 MNHNS, CDR2 SASEGT. Here the CDR3 DNA reads TGTGCCAGCAGGTTCACGACAGGAAGATTAGAGCCCCAGCATTTT. Amino acids: CASRFTTGRLEPQHF.

This clone was counted between two and nine times. V is TRBV5-1 and J is TRBJ1-1; a weak D match, TRBD1 (5 bases). V was trimmed by 5 bases and J by 2 bases, leaving 16 bases between them. Germline lookup yields CDR1 SGHRS and CDR2 YFSETQ. This CDR3 is built from 15 residues. CDR3 sequence (DNA): TGCGCCAGCAGAAACAGGTTGGAGGGAAACACTGAAGCTTTCTTT. Translation gives CASRNRLEGNTEAFF.

This rearrangement joins TRBV6-1 to TRBJ1-5, with D uncertain. V was shortened by 7 bases and J by 1 base, with 11 bases between the two germline ends. This CDR3 contains 14 residues. Germline CDR1 and CDR2: MNHNS and SASEGT. The CDR3 is CASMQSFSNQPQHF. The CDR3 DNA follows: TGTGCCAGCATGCAGTCATTCAGCAATCAGCCCCAGCATTTT.

The rearrangement joins TRBV28 to TRBJ1-5; D unresolved. Trimming took 6 bases from V and 7 from J, leaving 10 bases between them. Germline loops: CDR1 MDHEN, CDR2 SYDVKM. This CDR3 has 12 amino acids. The CDR3 nucleotides read TGTGCCAGCAGCCCTCCGGGGCAGCCCCAGCATTTT. Translation: CASSPPGQPQHF. Based on the CDR3 plus reference TRBV28 and TRBJ1-5, the full variable domain is DVKVTQSSRYLVKRTGEKVFLECVQDMDHENMFWYRQDPGLGLRLIYFSYDVKMKEKGDIPEGYSVSREKKERFSLILESASTNQTSMYLCASSPPGQPQHFGDGTRLSIL.

V usage is TRBV5-4 and J usage is TRBJ2-1; TRBD2 is a possible D gene (7 bases). Trimming took off 5 bases at V and 8 bases at J, with 20 bases between the two ends. The CDR3 is made up of 15 amino acids. Germline lookup yields CDR1 SGHNT and CDR2 YYREEE (reference sequence). The CDR3 DNA reads TGTGCCAGCAGGCCCTATGGGGGGGCACACGATGAGCAGTTCTTC. It yields the protein CASRPYGGAHDEQFF.

The CDR3 sequence: CASMERGGPSEQFF. The CDR3 DNA follows: TGTGCCAGCATGGAGCGGGGGGGCCCGTCTGAGCAGTTCTTC. V usage is TRBV2 and J usage is TRBJ2-1, with 10 bases lining up with TRBD2. With 7 bases clipped from V and 9 bases from J, the junction kept 9 bases outside the gene matches. The CDR3 contains 14 residues. Per germline, CDR1 SNHLY and CDR2 FYNNEI.

Here the CDR3 reads CASSAGFTEAFF. CDR3 DNA sequence: TGTGCCAGCAGTGCAGGGTTCACTGAAGCTTTCTTT. The chain is built from TRBV28 and TRBJ1-1; weak D call: TRBD1 (5 bases). Trimming left V 5 bases short and J 4 bases short, with 8 bases between. Germline CDR1 MDHEN, CDR2 SYDVKM. The length of the CDR3 is 12 residues.

The J gene is TRBJ2-2, the V gene TRBV7-9; 12 bases fit TRBD2. The CDR3 consists of 16 residues. Germline V CDR1 and CDR2: SEHNR, FQNEAQ (reference sequence). V lost 4 bases to trimming and J lost 4 bases; unmatched junction nucleotides: 4. The CDR3 loop reads CASSYWTSGTTGELFF. The CDR3 DNA is TGTGCCAGCAGCTACTGGACTAGCGGGACCACCGGGGAGCTGTTTTTT.

This sequence joins TRBV6-1 and TRBJ1-2; D call uncertain. Germline loops: CDR1 MNHNS, CDR2 SASEGT. V was pared by 3 bases and J by 0 bases, with 20 bases between. This CDR3 has 18 residues. The chain's CDR3 is CASSDRPRDTQANYGYTF. CDR3 sequence (DNA): TGTGCCAGCAGTGATAGACCCAGAGACACCCAAGCTAACTATGGCTACACCTTC.

The chain employs TRBV11-3 and TRBJ1-3; D is undetermined. This CDR3 is built from 14 residues. The V end lost 3 bases, the J end lost 0 bases, and 6 bases lay between the germline ends. CDR1 is SGHNT and CDR2 is YENEEA in the germline V gene. Here the CDR3 DNA reads TGTGCCAGCAGCTTCCTCAGCTCTGGAAACACCATATATTTT. Its translation is CASSFLSSGNTIYF.

J is TRBJ2-1 and V is TRBV5-6; the D gene is possibly TRBD2 (7 bases). This CDR3 has 15 residues. Germline CDR1 reads SGHDT; CDR2 reads YYEEEE. The V and J ends lost 0 bases and 5 bases respectively, with 12 bases between them. The CDR3 protein is CASSLAGGGDNEQFF. CDR3 DNA sequence: TGTGCCAGCAGCTTGGCCGGAGGGGGGGACAATGAGCAGTTCTTC.